Presented here are 25 T cell receptor beta chains from one specimen sequenced in a study of CD8+ T cells in alopecia areata (dated by TCRdb to the late 2010s). In about five patients from the biomarker study, CD4+ cells were sorted further to obtain CD25+CD127- cells. The method was the immunoSEQ multiplex PCR assay. To provide template for TCR sequencing, every sample had RNA extracted and reverse transcribed into cDNA. This is the immuneACCESS table as TCRdb keeps it, with only in-frame sequences that have V and J called. A part of the clones is gone; compared with another copy, unresolved V genes explain less than half, and the rest is unexplained. This sample has about 37,000 clones in its table, and nearly 55% of those were observed once. Together, the top ten hold more than 1.5% of the sample. The sequenced material came from CD4+ Tregs sorted from blood. Receptors originate from a human donor with alopecia areata.

The chain combines TRBV27 with TRBJ1-2; weak D call: TRBD1 (6 bases). The CDR3 runs to 16 residues. CDR1 and CDR2 (germline): MNHEY, SMNVEV (reference sequence). V dropped 4 bases and J dropped 6 bases, with 21 bases sitting between them. The CDR3 DNA follows: TGTGCCAGCAGTTCCTCCACTAGGGGGGCAGGGGATGGCTACACCTTC. Protein sequence: CASSSSTRGAGDGYTF.

V is TRBV7-8 and J is TRBJ2-5, with a possible D match to TRBD2 (5 bases). Germline V gene data show CDR1 as SGHVS and CDR2 as FQNEAQ. The CDR3 sequence is 15 residues long. The V gene lost 3 bases and the J gene lost 5 bases, with 16 bases spanning the gap. The CDR3 region has the DNA TGTGCCAGCAGCTTCAAGCTCGGGGTAGGGGAGACCCAGTACTTC. Its translation: CASSFKLGVGETQYF.

This chain connects TRBV23-1 to TRBJ2-1, with 7 positions matching TRBD2. TRBV23-1 is classed as an ORF, of uncertain function. Trimming cost V 2 bases and J 4 bases; bases outside gene matches: 8. The CDR3 extends over 16 amino acids. The chain's CDR3 is CASSQREGLGYNEQFF. Here the CDR3 DNA reads TGCGCCAGCAGTCAAAGGGAGGGTTTGGGGTACAATGAGCAGTTCTTC.

This clone was seen only once. The rearrangement links TRBV7-2 to TRBJ1-4; D is unresolved. The CDR3 runs 15 residues. The V gene lost 5 bases and the J gene lost 8 bases, with 18 bases spanning the gap. Looked up from germline, CDR1 is SGHTA and CDR2 is FQGNSA. The CDR3 DNA reads TGTGCCAGCAGCCTTCGAGGGTGGTCAGAGGAAAAACTGTTTTTT. It codes for CASSLRGWSEEKLFF.

The chain couples TRBV28 to TRBJ2-5, with 10 bases matching TRBD2. This CDR3 region has 17 residues. J lost 5 bases, V lost 2 bases, and 11 bases had no gene match. Germline V gene sequence: CDR1 MDHEN, CDR2 SYDVKM. The CDR3 nucleotides are TGTGCCAGCAGTTTAGAGATAACTAGCGGGATTGCGGAGACCCAGTACTTC. It translates to CASSLEITSGIAETQYF.

This sequence joins TRBV12-5 and TRBJ1-4, with 7 bases that match TRBD1. The CDR3 is 15 amino acids. Germline V gives CDR1 LGHNT, CDR2 FRNRAP. Trimming removed 6 bases from V and 5 bases from J; junction bases left unmatched: 9. The CDR3 DNA reads TGTGCTAGTGGCCTGAGGGGGCAGGGAAATGAAAAACTGTTTTTT. This encodes CASGLRGQGNEKLFF. The whole variable domain, remainder taken from reference TRBV12-5 and TRBJ1-4, is DARVTQTPRHKVTEMGQEVTMRCQPILGHNTVFWYRQTMMQGLELLAYFRNRAPLDDSGMPKDRFSAEMPDATLATLKIQPSEPRDSAVYFCASGLRGQGNEKLFFGSGTQLSVL.

This clone was counted a few times. This sequence joins TRBV14 and TRBJ2-5; 10 bases fit TRBD2. The J call may be mistaken, given a closer DNA end match to TRBJ2-7. This CDR3 is built from 15 residues. CDR1 is SGHDN and CDR2 is FVKESK in the germline V gene. CDR3: CASSQNLAGVYEQYF. CDR3 coding DNA: TGTGCCAGCAGCCAAAACCTAGCGGGAGTTTACGAGCAGTACTTC.

V usage is TRBV7-3 and J usage is TRBJ2-2; D might be TRBD1 (6 bases). The germline CDR1 and CDR2 sequences are SGHTA and FQGTGA. CDR3 size: 15 residues. Trimming stripped 1 base from V and 2 bases from J, with 8 bases between. CDR3 loop: CASSLMGQNTGELFF. CDR3 nucleotide sequence: TGTGCCAGCAGCTTAATGGGACAAAACACCGGGGAGCTGTTTTTT. The full variable domain, its missing parts supplied by reference TRBV7-3 and TRBJ2-2, is GAGVSQTPSNKVTEKGKYVELRCDPISGHTALYWYRQSLGQGPEFLIYFQGTGAADDSGLPNDRFFAVRPEGSVSTLKIQRTERGDSAVYLCASSLMGQNTGELFFGEGSRLTVL.

The rearrangement links TRBV2 to TRBJ1-2; weak D call: TRBD1 (5 bases). This CDR3 contains 16 residues. CDR1 and CDR2 from the germline V gene are SNHLY and FYNNEI. V was clipped by 0 bases and J by 2 bases, with 13 bases between them. CDR3 protein: CASSEARGTANYGYTF. CDR3 bases: TGTGCCAGCAGTGAAGCGAGGGGCACCGCGAACTATGGCTACACCTTC.

This clone is classed as medium-sized (0.01 to 0.1%). The chain joins TRBV18 to TRBJ2-5; D ambiguous. CDR1 is KGHSH and CDR2 is LQKENI in the germline V gene. The CDR3 runs to 13 residues. V dropped 3 bases and J dropped 4 bases, with 9 bases sitting between them. The CDR3 region is CASSPSSVETQYF. The CDR3 region has the DNA TGTGCCAGCTCACCCTCCAGCGTAGAGACCCAGTACTTC.

CDR3 region: CASSAGLAGPDEYEQYF. The CDR3 DNA is TGTGCCAGCAGCGCGGGACTAGCGGGACCGGATGAATACGAGCAGTACTTC. The rearrangement joins TRBV7-2 to TRBJ2-7; 13 bases fit TRBD2. V lost 5 bases, J lost 4 bases, and 11 bases stayed unmatched. Germline V lookup: CDR1 SGHTA, CDR2 FQGNSA. The CDR3 is 17 residues long.

The chain has TRBV19 and TRBJ1-5; D not certain. Between the trimmed V and J ends, which lost 0 bases and 7 bases, there was a span of 10 bases. Germline-derived CDR1 and CDR2 are LNHDA and SQIVND (reference sequence). The CDR3 runs 14 residues. Here the CDR3 DNA reads TGTGCCAGTAGTATAGATGGGGTGGGGCAGCCCCAGCATTTT. It codes for CASSIDGVGQPQHF.

A few counts support this clone. This chain connects TRBV6-6 to TRBJ2-3; 10 nucleotides match TRBD2. The CDR3 is 15 residues long. J was trimmed by 1 base and V by 6 bases; bases with no gene match: 4. Germline CDR1 is MNHNY and CDR2 is SVGAGI (reference sequence). This CDR3 reads CASRISGGGTDTQYF. In DNA form, the CDR3 reads TGTGCCAGCAGGATCAGCGGGGGGGGCACAGATACGCAGTATTTT.

The chain is built from TRBV6-1 and TRBJ2-5; 11 positions match TRBD1. V dropped 9 bases and J dropped 2; count of bases not matched to a gene: 5. The length of the CDR3 is 14 residues. The germline CDR1 and CDR2 sequences are MNHNS and SASEGT. CDR3 sequence reads: CASCRDRGQETQYF. CDR3 nucleotide sequence: TGTGCCAGTTGCCGGGACAGGGGGCAAGAGACCCAGTACTTC.

The chain carries TRBV18 and TRBJ1-2, with no clear D. V was pared by 4 bases and J by 6 bases, with 9 bases between. CDR3 length: 12 residues. CDR1 and CDR2 (germline): KGHSH, LQKENI. CDR3: CASSRATDGYTF. The CDR3 nucleotides read TGTGCCAGCTCACGAGCTACGGATGGCTACACCTTC.

For the CDR3, the DNA is TGTGCCAGCAGCCAATGGGGGACCGTTAATGAAAAACTGTTTTTT. This encodes CASSQWGTVNEKLFF. The chain couples TRBV16 to TRBJ1-4; tentatively, D is TRBD1 (5 bases). The CDR3 consists of 15 residues. The germline gives CDR1 KGHSY, CDR2 FQNENV. V was shortened by 1 base and J by 4 bases, with 10 bases between the two germline ends.

This clone was observed once. The gene calls are TRBV4-3 and TRBJ1-2; 7 positions match TRBD1. Germline-derived CDR1 and CDR2 are LGHNA and YSLEER. With V trimmed by 1 base and J by 4 bases, 6 bases remained unmatched. There are 15 residues in the CDR3. The DNA of the CDR3 is TGCGCCAGCAGCCAAGTCGACAGGGAATCCTATGGCTACACCTTC. Translation: CASSQVDRESYGYTF.

The genes are TRBV27 and TRBJ1-5; TRBD1 might be the D (6 bases). V lost 5 bases to trimming and J lost 2 bases, with 16 bases between them. Germline V gene sequence: CDR1 MNHEY, CDR2 SMNVEV (reference sequence). The CDR3 loop spans 16 amino acids. The CDR3 nucleotides are TGTGCCAGCAGTGACCAACAGGGCGGAGGCAATCAGCCCCAGCATTTT. It yields the protein CASSDQQGGGNQPQHF.

The chain employs TRBV5-1 and TRBJ2-1; 7 bases align to TRBD1. The V gene's germline CDR1 is SGHRS and CDR2 YFSETQ. CDR3 length: 13 residues. Germline trimming cut 4 bases from V and 7 bases from J; bases unmatched to any gene: 5. The CDR3 reads CASSLQGWNEQFF. The CDR3 nucleotides read TGCGCCAGCAGCCTACAGGGGTGGAATGAGCAGTTCTTC.

V is TRBV20-1 and J is TRBJ1-2; D gene ambiguous. Trimming took 1 base from V and 7 from J, leaving 7 bases between them. This CDR3 has 11 residues. In germline, CDR1 is DFQATT, CDR2 SNEGSKA (reference sequence). The CDR3 region is CSARVTIGYTF. The CDR3 nucleotides are TGCAGTGCTAGAGTCACCATTGGCTACACCTTC.

The rearrangement joins TRBV7-9 to TRBJ1-1; D remains ambiguous. The CDR3 has 16 residues. Germline values: CDR1 SEHNR, CDR2 FQNEAQ (reference sequence). Trimming cost V 4 bases and J 6 bases, with 21 bases left between them. The CDR3 DNA is TGTGCCAGCAGCTATCACGCCGGACCTCTCATGCCTGAAGCTTTCTTT. Translated: CASSYHAGPLMPEAFF. The complete variable domain, with remaining parts taken from reference TRBV7-9 and TRBJ1-1, reads DTGVSQNPRHKITKRGQNVTFRCDPISEHNRLYWYRQTLGQGPEFLTYFQNEAQLEKSRLLSDRFSAERPKGSFSTLEIQRTEQGDSAMYLCASSYHAGPLMPEAFFGQGTRLTVV.

The chain has TRBV10-3 and TRBJ2-7; 10 bases are shared with TRBD1. V lost 7 bases and J lost 6; bases outside the gene matches: 12. There are 15 residues in the CDR3. Germline assignment: CDR1 ENHRY and CDR2 SYGVKD. CDR3 sequence (DNA): TGTGCCATCAACGGACAGGGGGGGACCCCCCCCGAGCAGTACTTC. Translation gives CAINGQGGTPPEQYF.

This clone was observed once. The chain uses TRBV5-1 and TRBJ2-3, with unresolved D. CDR1 is SGHRS and CDR2 is YFSETQ in the germline V gene. The CDR3 covers 13 residues. V lost 4 bases and J lost 0, with 6 bases in between. CDR3 nucleotides: TGCGCCAGCAGCCACGGTAGCACAGATACGCAGTATTTT. Its protein is CASSHGSTDTQYF.

The J gene is TRBJ1-1, the V gene TRBV15; TRBD1 is a possible D gene (6 bases). V lost 0 bases and J 4 bases, leaving 15 bases between the germline ends. There are 16 residues in the CDR3. Germline CDR1 is LNHNV and CDR2 is YYDKDF (reference sequence). DNA of the CDR3: TGTGCCACCAGCAGAGATGTAACAGGGCCCCCCACTGAAGCTTTCTTT. Translating it yields CATSRDVTGPPTEAFF.

The gene calls are TRBV6-1 and TRBJ2-3; a possible D gene is TRBD1 (5 bases). CDR3 length equals 13 residues. Deletions cut 6 bases from V and 6 bases from J, with 13 bases between. From germline, CDR1 is MNHNS and CDR2 SASEGT. This CDR3 is CASRVLSGDTQYF. For the CDR3, the DNA is TGTGCCAGCAGGGTCCTATCAGGGGATACGCAGTATTTT.